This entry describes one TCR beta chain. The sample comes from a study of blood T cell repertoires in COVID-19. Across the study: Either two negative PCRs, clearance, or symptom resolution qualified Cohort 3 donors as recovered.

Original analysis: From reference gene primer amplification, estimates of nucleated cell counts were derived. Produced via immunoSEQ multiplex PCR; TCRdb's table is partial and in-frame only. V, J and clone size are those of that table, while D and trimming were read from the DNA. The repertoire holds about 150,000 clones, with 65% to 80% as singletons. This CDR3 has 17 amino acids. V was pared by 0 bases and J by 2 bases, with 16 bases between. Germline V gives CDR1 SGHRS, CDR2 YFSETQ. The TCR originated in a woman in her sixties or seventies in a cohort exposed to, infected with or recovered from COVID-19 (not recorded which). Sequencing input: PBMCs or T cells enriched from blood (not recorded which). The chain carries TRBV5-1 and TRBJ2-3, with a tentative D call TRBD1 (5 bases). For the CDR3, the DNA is TGCGCCAGCAGCTTGGAAGGGGCGACCAAACCCACAGATACGCAGTATTTT. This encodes CASSLEGATKPTDTQYF.